This T cell receptor beta chain is from a study of human T cells and chemical hapten exposure. A single record per CDR3 protein comes from TCRdb applying MiXCR to the RACE reads. The repertoire consists of roughly 120,000 distinct CDR3 sequences, with roughly 13% occurring once and the leading ten covering around 2.8%. The time point is: pre-sensitization, week 0. The treatment denotes: therapeutic diphenylcyclopropenone sensitization with weekly scalp DPC. Trimming left V 5 bases short and J 3 bases short, with 11 bases between. The length of the CDR3 is 13 residues. CDR1 MNHNY and CDR2 SVGAGI come from the germline V gene (reference sequence).

The TCR was taken from a woman aged 18 to 35 with alopecia areata. Some clones in this sample may be carry-over from other donors' samples. J is TRBJ2-7 and V is TRBV6-6; D is ambiguous. Specimen: whole blood, collected in connection with sensitization to the hapten diphenylcyclopropenone (DPC). The CDR3 loop reads CASSPGYNYEQYF. The CDR3 DNA reads as TGTGCCAGCAGTCCCGGCTATAACTACGAGCAGTACTTC.